The rows below give T cell receptor beta chains drawn from one sample of a study of T cell clones after liver transplantation. Only in-frame clones appear in the TCRdb table, and some are missing; sequencing was by immunoSEQ multiplex PCR. This table holds about 24,000 clones, roughly 69% found once. The specimen comprised CD4+ T cells from blood, sampled before liver transplant. The receptors derive from a human donor who received a liver transplant. Both conserved end residues are part of each CDR3. D genes are given only for firm matches. Not all rows give a size; the values are once, few, many and, for expanded clones, a class.

v_gene: TRBV29-1; j_gene: TRBJ2-1; abundance: -; d_gene: TRBD2; CDR3nt: TGCAGCGTTGAAAGACTAGCCAATGAGCAGTTCTTC; CDR3aa: CSVERLANEQFF
v_gene: TRBV10-3; j_gene: TRBJ1-3; abundance: -; d_gene: -; CDR3nt: TGTGCCATCAGTGAGTCGTCGGGGAACACCATATATTTT; CDR3aa: CAISESSGNTIYF
v_gene: TRBV7-8; j_gene: TRBJ2-4; abundance: -; d_gene: TRBD1; CDR3nt: TGTGCCAGCAGCCCGGGACAGGTGTCCATTCAGTACTTC; CDR3aa: CASSPGQVSIQYF
v_gene: TRBV13; j_gene: TRBJ2-4; abundance: -; d_gene: TRBD1; CDR3nt: TGTGCCAGCAGCTGGGGACAGGCCGGATCCAAAAACATTCAGTACTTC; CDR3aa: CASSWGQAGSKNIQYF
v_gene: TRBV6-5; j_gene: TRBJ2-1; abundance: -; d_gene: TRBD1; CDR3nt: TGTGCCAGCATGGCCGGACAGGGCATTGGCAATGAGCAGTTCTTC; CDR3aa: CASMAGQGIGNEQFF
v_gene: TRBV6-6; j_gene: TRBJ1-6; abundance: -; d_gene: -; CDR3nt: TGTGCCAGCAGTTACTCGCAGACAGAAAATAATTCACCCCTCCACTTT; CDR3aa: CASSYSQTENNSPLHF
v_gene: TRBV7-9; j_gene: TRBJ1-4; abundance: -; d_gene: -; CDR3nt: TGTGCCAGCAGCCCCCGTCAGGCTGCAACTAATGAAAAACTGTTTTTT; CDR3aa: CASSPRQAATNEKLFF
v_gene: TRBV5-1; j_gene: TRBJ2-5; abundance: -; d_gene: TRBD1; CDR3nt: TGCGCCAGCAGCGGACAGGGGCGCGTTGAGACCCAGTACTTC; CDR3aa: CASSGQGRVETQYF
v_gene: TRBV7-2; j_gene: TRBJ2-1; abundance: -; d_gene: -; CDR3nt: TGTGCCAGCAGCTCCAACCTACCACCGTGGGGTGAGCAGTTCTTC; CDR3aa: CASSSNLPPWGEQFF
v_gene: TRBV19; j_gene: TRBJ1-3; abundance: -; d_gene: -; CDR3nt: TGTGCCAGTAGTAACAACTGGGGCTCTGGAAACACCATATATTTT; CDR3aa: CASSNNWGSGNTIYF
v_gene: TRBV20-1; j_gene: TRBJ2-5; abundance: few; d_gene: -; CDR3nt: TGCAGTGCTAGAGGTCTGGAGACCCAGTACTTC; CDR3aa: CSARGLETQYF
v_gene: TRBV29-1; j_gene: TRBJ1-1; abundance: few; d_gene: -; CDR3nt: TGCAGCGTTGGAGGTTCCGGGACCCCCCAGGGGAACACTGAAGCTTTCTTT; CDR3aa: CSVGGSGTPQGNTEAFF
v_gene: TRBV28; j_gene: TRBJ1-5; abundance: -; d_gene: -; CDR3nt: TGTGCCAGCACCAAAGGGGACTTAAATCAGCCCCAGCATTTT; CDR3aa: CASTKGDLNQPQHF
v_gene: TRBV7-8; j_gene: TRBJ2-6; abundance: -; d_gene: -; CDR3nt: TGTGCCAGCAGCAAATCTGGGGCCAACGTCCTGACTTTC; CDR3aa: CASSKSGANVLTF
v_gene: TRBV14; j_gene: TRBJ1-6; abundance: -; d_gene: TRBD1; CDR3nt: TGTGCCAGCAGCCAAATTGGACAGGGTAATTCACCCCTCCACTTT; CDR3aa: CASSQIGQGNSPLHF
v_gene: TRBV9; j_gene: TRBJ2-2; abundance: -; d_gene: -; CDR3nt: TGTGCCAGCAGCATGACAGGGAACACCGGGGAGCTGTTTTTT; CDR3aa: CASSMTGNTGELFF
v_gene: TRBV6-1; j_gene: TRBJ1-6; abundance: -; d_gene: -; CDR3nt: TGTGCCAGCAGTGAATGGGTTTCCTATAATTCACCCCTCCACTTT; CDR3aa: CASSEWVSYNSPLHF
v_gene: TRBV18; j_gene: TRBJ2-5; abundance: -; d_gene: -; CDR3nt: TGTGCCAGCTCACCGGGTCAGGGAGAGACCCAGTACTTC; CDR3aa: CASSPGQGETQYF
v_gene: TRBV5-5; j_gene: TRBJ1-2; abundance: once; d_gene: -; CDR3nt: TGTGCCAGCAGCTTGTCCCCAGGGGAAAACTATGGCTACACCTTC; CDR3aa: CASSLSPGENYGYTF
v_gene: TRBV4-1; j_gene: TRBJ2-4; abundance: -; d_gene: -; CDR3nt: TGCGCCAGCAGCCCAGAGGACAGTGGGAGGAACATTCAGTACTTC; CDR3aa: CASSPEDSGRNIQYF
v_gene: TRBV4-3; j_gene: TRBJ2-1; abundance: -; d_gene: TRBD2; CDR3nt: TGCGCCAGCAGCTTGGGACTAGCGGGAGTTGTCAATGAGCAGTTCTTC; CDR3aa: CASSLGLAGVVNEQFF
v_gene: TRBV7-9; j_gene: TRBJ2-7; abundance: medium-sized; d_gene: -; CDR3nt: TGTGCCAGCAGCTTAGATGCAGGGGCGTACGATGAGCAGTACTTC; CDR3aa: CASSLDAGAYDEQYF
v_gene: TRBV30; j_gene: TRBJ2-3; abundance: -; d_gene: TRBD2; CDR3nt: TGTGCCTGGAGTACAATTCCCGGGGGGGTCACAGATACGCAGTATTTT; CDR3aa: CAWSTIPGGVTDTQYF
v_gene: TRBV5-6; j_gene: TRBJ2-1; abundance: -; d_gene: TRBD2; CDR3nt: TGTGCCAGCAGCTTGGCTTTTGGGACTAGCGGCTACAATGAGCAGTTCTTC; CDR3aa: CASSLAFGTSGYNEQFF
v_gene: TRBV6-5; j_gene: TRBJ2-1; abundance: once; d_gene: TRBD2; CDR3nt: TGTGCCAGCAGTTACTACCCTAGCGGGAGTTTCGATGAGCAGTTCTTC; CDR3aa: CASSYYPSGSFDEQFF
v_gene: TRBV11-3; j_gene: TRBJ1-1; abundance: -; d_gene: -; CDR3nt: TGTGCCAGCAAGGGACAAATGAACACTGAAGCTTTCTTT; CDR3aa: CASKGQMNTEAFF
v_gene: TRBV30; j_gene: TRBJ1-5; abundance: -; d_gene: -; CDR3nt: TGTGCCTGGAGTGCGGCTCGAGCAGGGAATCAGCCCCAGCATTTT; CDR3aa: CAWSAARAGNQPQHF
v_gene: TRBV7-9; j_gene: TRBJ2-3; abundance: -; d_gene: TRBD2; CDR3nt: TGTGCCAGCAGCTTAGCGGGAGGGCTTGGAGATACGCAGTATTTT; CDR3aa: CASSLAGGLGDTQYF
v_gene: TRBV7-9; j_gene: TRBJ2-4; abundance: -; d_gene: -; CDR3nt: TGTGCCAGCAGCCTTGTGGATCGAGGCATTCAGTACTTC; CDR3aa: CASSLVDRGIQYF